This T cell receptor (beta chain) is from a study of blood T cell repertoires in COVID-19 (dated by TCRdb to the early 2020s). Background on the whole study: Samples from collaborators originated in the United States, Italy and Spain and spanned both the acute and convalescent phases of COVID-19. The prospective study material was composed of cDNA or gDNA derived from T cells, B-cell-depleted T cells, or PBMCs. Deeply sampled blood TCRbeta repertoires from subjects exposed to, actively infected with, or recovered from COVID-19 were included in the dataset. The repertoires were released in a freely available public database intended as a resource for research on the immune response to SARS-CoV-2. Samples came from the ongoing ImmuneRACE study (first 160 participants) plus 1,254 subjects from 6 global collaborators. Nearly every sample came with metadata listing a de-identified subject ID, COVID-19 status, age in years and sex. Where available, HLA class I and class II types were taken from metadata supplied by the sample provider and were not determined by assay-based typing. Results the study describes overall, beyond this receptor: How much clinical and demographic metadata was included differed by source and by participant, and the metadata was provided uncurated.

CDR1 SGHAT and CDR2 FQNNGV were looked up in the germline V gene. The CDR3 starts with the cysteine, ends with the phenylalanine, and has 15 residues. This entry keeps only the CDR3 DNA: 45 bases, framed from base 1. Between the V and J ends, shortened by 3 bases and 0 bases respectively, the junction contains 6 bases. The immunoSEQ Assay, a bias-controlled multiplex PCR, was used to amplify TCRbeta CDR3 regions from genomic DNA. In the source study's methods: Within the assay, amplification of reference gene primers was used to estimate how many nucleated cells each sample contained. To quantify the absolute abundance of each unique TCRbeta CDR3 rearrangement, sequence reads were collapsed and filtered. Productive Simpson clonality was computed per sample as the square root of Simpson's diversity index over productive rearrangements. TCRdb holds this immuneACCESS table with in-frame rearrangements only. Some clones are missing; in checked studies, unresolved V genes explain under half, and the rest has no known cause. D and trimming come from the DNA, and the V and J calls and clone size come from that table. The table for this sample lists around 200,000 clones; roughly 90% of them were counted only once. Of the sample, less than 25% falls within the top ten clones.

Each collaborating institution followed its own protocols to collect whole blood in K2EDTA tubes. For TCRbeta analysis, collaborators shipped samples in one of three forms: frozen whole blood, isolated PBMCs, or DNA extracted from either of those sample types. About this clone: No antigen is known for it. No quality values exist for individual bases; no much larger clone is one base distant.

The specimen sequenced was peripheral blood. The source is a man aged 70 or older with active or convalescent COVID-19. The rearrangement combines TRBV11-2 with TRBJ2-6; the D gene is perhaps TRBD1, from 5 matching bases. The CDR3 protein is CASSFGASGANVLTF. The DNA sequence follows: TGTGCCAGCAGCTTTGGGGCCTCTGGGGCCAACGTCCTGACTTTC.